This T cell receptor beta chain was obtained from a study of PD-L1 blockade in urothelial cancer. Looking at the study overall: Analyses used blood from 3 weeks (second dose) and 6 weeks after treatment start.

Time point here: peripheral blood 6 weeks after treatment start. The method was immunoSEQ multiplex PCR; TCRdb's version includes in-frame clones alone and lacks a portion of them. The sample records under 85,000 clones, 80% to 95% being singletons. Germline V CDR1 and CDR2: SNHLY, FYNNEI. V was trimmed by 5 bases and J by 4 bases, leaving 9 bases between them. The CDR3 runs 12 residues. The clonotype originates from a woman aged 80 or over with urothelial cancer. This chain uses TRBV2 with TRBJ2-7; TRBD1 might be the D (6 bases). Source: PBMCs, taken around atezolizumab (anti-PD-L1) treatment. CDR3 nucleotide sequence: TGTGCCAGCAGTTTACAGGGTTACGAGCAGTACTTC. Protein: CASSLQGYEQYF.